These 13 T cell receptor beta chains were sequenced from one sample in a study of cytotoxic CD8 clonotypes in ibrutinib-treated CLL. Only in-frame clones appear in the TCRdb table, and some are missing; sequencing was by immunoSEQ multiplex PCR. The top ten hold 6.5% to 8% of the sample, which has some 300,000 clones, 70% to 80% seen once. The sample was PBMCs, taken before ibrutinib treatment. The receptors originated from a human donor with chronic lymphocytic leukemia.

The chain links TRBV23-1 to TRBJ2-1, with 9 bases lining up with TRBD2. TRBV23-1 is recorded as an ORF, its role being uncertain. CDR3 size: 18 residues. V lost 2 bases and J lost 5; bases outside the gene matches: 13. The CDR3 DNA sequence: TGCGCCAGCAGTCAACCTCACCCTCTAGCGGGGCGCCACAATGAGCAGTTCTTC. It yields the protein CASSQPHPLAGRHNEQFF.

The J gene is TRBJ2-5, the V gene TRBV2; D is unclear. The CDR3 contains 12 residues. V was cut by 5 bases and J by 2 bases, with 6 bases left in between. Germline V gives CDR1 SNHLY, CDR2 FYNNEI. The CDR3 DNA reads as TGTGCCAGCAGTATTCTACAAGAGACCCAGTACTTC. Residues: CASSILQETQYF.

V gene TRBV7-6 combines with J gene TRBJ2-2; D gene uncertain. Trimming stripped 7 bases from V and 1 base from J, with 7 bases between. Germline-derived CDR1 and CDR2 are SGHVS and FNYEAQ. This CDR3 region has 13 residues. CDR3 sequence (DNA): TGTGCCAGCAACAACAGGAACACCGGGGAGCTGTTTTTT. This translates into CASNNRNTGELFF.

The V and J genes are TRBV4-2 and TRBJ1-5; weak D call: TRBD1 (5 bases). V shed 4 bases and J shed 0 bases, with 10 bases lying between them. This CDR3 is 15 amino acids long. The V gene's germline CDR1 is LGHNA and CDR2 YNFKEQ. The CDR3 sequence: CASSLTVISNQPQHF. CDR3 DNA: TGTGCCAGCAGCCTGACAGTGATTAGCAATCAGCCCCAGCATTTT.

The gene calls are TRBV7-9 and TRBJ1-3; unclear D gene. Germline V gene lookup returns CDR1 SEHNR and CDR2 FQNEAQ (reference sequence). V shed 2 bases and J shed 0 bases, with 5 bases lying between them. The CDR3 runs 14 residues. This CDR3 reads CASSLTSSGNTIYF. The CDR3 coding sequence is TGTGCCAGCAGCTTAACAAGCTCTGGAAACACCATATATTTT.

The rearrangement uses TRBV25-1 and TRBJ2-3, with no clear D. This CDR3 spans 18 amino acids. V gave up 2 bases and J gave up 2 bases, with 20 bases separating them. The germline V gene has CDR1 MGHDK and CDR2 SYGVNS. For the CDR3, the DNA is TGTGCCAGCAGTGAACCGAACCCCCGCTTCAGAAACACAGATACGCAGTATTTT. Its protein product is CASSEPNPRFRNTDTQYF.

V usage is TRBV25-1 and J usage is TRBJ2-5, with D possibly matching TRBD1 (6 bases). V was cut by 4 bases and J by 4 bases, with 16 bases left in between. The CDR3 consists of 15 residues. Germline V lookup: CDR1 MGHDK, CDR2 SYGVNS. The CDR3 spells CASSATPTGPETQYF. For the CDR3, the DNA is TGTGCCAGCAGTGCCACACCGACAGGTCCAGAGACCCAGTACTTC.

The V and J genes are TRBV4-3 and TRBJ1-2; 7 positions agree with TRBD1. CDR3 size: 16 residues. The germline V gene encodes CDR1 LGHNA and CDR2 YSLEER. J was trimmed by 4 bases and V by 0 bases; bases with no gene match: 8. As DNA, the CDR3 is TGCGCCAGCAGCCAAGATCCAGGACAGGCATTCTATGGCTACACCTTC. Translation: CASSQDPGQAFYGYTF.

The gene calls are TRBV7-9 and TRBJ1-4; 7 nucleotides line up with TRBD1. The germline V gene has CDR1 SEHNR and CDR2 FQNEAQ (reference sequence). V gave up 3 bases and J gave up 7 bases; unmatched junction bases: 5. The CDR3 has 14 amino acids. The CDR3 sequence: CASSLRGGVEKLFF. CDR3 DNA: TGTGCCAGCAGCTTGAGAGGGGGCGTTGAAAAACTGTTTTTT.

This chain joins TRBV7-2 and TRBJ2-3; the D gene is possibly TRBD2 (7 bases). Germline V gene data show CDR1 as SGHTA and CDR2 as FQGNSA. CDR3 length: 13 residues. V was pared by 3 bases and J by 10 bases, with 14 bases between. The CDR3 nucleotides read TGTGCCAGCAGCTTTAAGGGGGAGGGAGCGCAGTATTTT. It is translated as CASSFKGEGAQYF.

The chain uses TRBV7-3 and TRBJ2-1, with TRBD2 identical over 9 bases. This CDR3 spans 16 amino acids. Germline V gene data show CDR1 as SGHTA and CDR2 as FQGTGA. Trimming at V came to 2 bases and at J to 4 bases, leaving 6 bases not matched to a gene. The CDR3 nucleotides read TGTGCCAGCAGCTTAGTTCTAGCGGGACCGTACAATGAGCAGTTCTTC. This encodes CASSLVLAGPYNEQFF. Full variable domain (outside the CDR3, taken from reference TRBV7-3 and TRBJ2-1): GAGVSQTPSNKVTEKGKYVELRCDPISGHTALYWYRQSLGQGPEFLIYFQGTGAADDSGLPNDRFFAVRPEGSVSTLKIQRTERGDSAVYLCASSLVLAGPYNEQFFGPGTRLTVL.

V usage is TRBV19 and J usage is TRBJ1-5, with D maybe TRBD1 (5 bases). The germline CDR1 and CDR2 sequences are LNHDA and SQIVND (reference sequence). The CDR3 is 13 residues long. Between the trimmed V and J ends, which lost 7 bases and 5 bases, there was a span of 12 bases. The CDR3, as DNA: TGTGCCAGTACTGGGGCAGGTGATCAGCCCCAGCATTTT. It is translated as CASTGAGDQPQHF.

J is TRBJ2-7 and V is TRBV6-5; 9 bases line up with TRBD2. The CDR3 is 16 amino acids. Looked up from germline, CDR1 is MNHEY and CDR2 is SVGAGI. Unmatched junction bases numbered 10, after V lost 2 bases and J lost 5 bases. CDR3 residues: CASSYPGLVAGDEQYF. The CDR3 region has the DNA TGTGCCAGCAGTTACCCCGGTTTAGTAGCGGGAGACGAGCAGTACTTC.